The 4 T cell receptor beta chains below come from one sample, sequenced in a study of cytomegalovirus exposure and HLA in healthy donors. The PCR was carried out with 60 Vbeta primers and 13 Jbeta primers. Measured with immunoSEQ multiplex PCR; TCRdb has only the in-frame clones, and not every one. The sample contains 90,000 to 130,000 clones, roughly 69% of which appear only once. Material for sequencing was PBMCs. The source of these receptors is a woman aged 25 to 39 in good health and CMV-seronegative.

The chain recombines TRBV19 with TRBJ2-2, with TRBD1 as a possible D gene (6 bases). From germline, CDR1 is LNHDA and CDR2 SQIVND (reference sequence). CDR3 length equals 17 residues. V was shortened by 5 bases and J by 2 bases, with 18 bases between the two germline ends. CDR3 sequence: CASSPTYGGGNTGELFF. CDR3 DNA: TGTGCCAGTAGTCCCACGTATGGGGGCGGAAACACCGGGGAGCTGTTTTTT.

This rearrangement joins TRBV9 to TRBJ1-3; no definite D call. Trimming cost V 0 bases and J 4 bases, with 17 bases left between them. The germline CDR1 and CDR2 sequences are SGDLS and YYNGEE. The CDR3 has 17 residues. Here the CDR3 DNA reads TGTGCCAGCAGCGTAGGGTTGCGGAGTGATAGGGGAAACACCATATATTTT. This encodes CASSVGLRSDRGNTIYF.

This clone appeared a single time. This chain links TRBV19 with TRBJ2-1; the match to TRBD2 covers 8 bases. From germline, CDR1 is LNHDA and CDR2 SQIVND (reference sequence). J lost 9 bases, V lost 3 bases, and 10 bases had no gene match. The CDR3 spans 15 residues. CDR3 residues: CASSMAGGYFIEQFF. DNA of the CDR3: TGTGCCAGTAGTATGGCGGGAGGATATTTCATTGAGCAGTTCTTC.

The chain has TRBV15 and TRBJ2-5; D is ambiguous. This CDR3 region has 14 residues. V lost 1 base and J 0 bases, leaving 6 bases between the germline ends. CDR1 and CDR2 (germline): LNHNV, YYDKDF (reference sequence). The CDR3, as DNA: TGTGCCACCAGCAGAGCCGGGTACCAAGAGACCCAGTACTTC. It codes for CATSRAGYQETQYF.